The 13 T cell receptor beta chains presented below share a single source sample, sequenced in a study of T cells in Graves' hyperthyroidism and ophthalmopathy. Amplified TCR beta CDR3 regions came from RNA transcripts. RT-PCR in the first round (using the HTBI primer set) targeted the TCR CDR3. MiXCR, applied by TCRdb to the multiplex PCR reads, yields one record per CDR3 protein. The sample lists around 250,000 distinct CDR3 sequences; roughly 14% were seen once. Sequenced input: blood. These receptors all come from a woman between 40 and 55 years old with Graves' hyperthyroidism that later progressed to Graves' ophthalmopathy.

This clonotype was detected many times. V is TRBV29-1 and J is TRBJ2-1, with 7 bases matching TRBD2. The CDR3 runs to 17 residues. Looked up from germline, CDR1 is SQVTM and CDR2 is ANQGSEA. After removal of 0 bases from V and 1 base from J, the junction contained 9 bases not matched to a gene. CDR3: CSVEDLIREASYNEQFF. The DNA for the CDR3 is TGCAGCGTTGAAGACCTAATCCGGGAGGCGTCCTACAATGAGCAGTTCTTC.

This clonotype was recorded many times. The rearrangement links TRBV4-1 to TRBJ2-7; no definite D call. Trimming left V 1 base short and J 7 bases short, with 17 bases between. This CDR3 comprises 15 residues. Germline V gives CDR1 MGHRA, CDR2 YSYEKL. CDR3 DNA: TGCGCCAGCAGCCAAGGATTCCATGGACGCAGGGAGCAGTACTTC. The encoded protein is CASSQGFHGRREQYF.

This clonotype was detected ten times or more. V gene TRBV19 combines with J gene TRBJ1-1; D not resolved. There are 13 residues in the CDR3. The germline CDR1 and CDR2 sequences are LNHDA and SQIVND (reference sequence). Trimming took off 3 bases at V and 1 base at J, with 6 bases between the two ends. The CDR3 nucleotides are TGTGCCAGTAGTATGTCGGGGAACACTGAAGCTTTCTTT. This codes for CASSMSGNTEAFF. The full variable domain, rest sourced from reference TRBV19 and TRBJ1-1, is DGGITQSPKYLFRKEGQNVTLSCEQNLNHDAMYWYRQDPGQGLRLIYYSQIVNDFQKGDIAEGYSVSREKKESFPLTVTSAQKNPTAFYLCASSMSGNTEAFFGQGTRLTVV.

This clonotype was counted ten times or more. The chain is built from TRBV12-3 or TRBV12-4 and TRBJ1-2; D is ambiguous. This CDR3 is built from 12 residues. V gave up 2 bases and J gave up 4 bases, with 5 bases separating them. CDR3 bases: TGTGCCAGCAGTTTAATTTCCTATGGCTACACCTTC. This sequence encodes CASSLISYGYTF.

The sample holds many counts of this clonotype. The rearrangement links TRBV20-1 to TRBJ1-5; D ambiguous. The V end lost 3 bases, the J end lost 4 bases, and 7 bases lay between the germline ends. The CDR3 is 12 amino acids. The germline gives CDR1 DFQATT, CDR2 SNEGSKA (reference sequence). As DNA, the CDR3 is TGCAGTGCTAGCGGCCCTAATCAGCCCCAGCATTTT. It yields the protein CSASGPNQPQHF.

In this sample, this clonotype turned up many times. J is TRBJ2-7 and V is TRBV4-1; 9 bases fit TRBD1. The CDR3 has 17 amino acids. Looked up from germline, CDR1 is MGHRA and CDR2 is YSYEKL. With V trimmed by 4 bases and J by 2 bases, 12 bases remained unmatched. The CDR3 is CASSPDVTGGLTYEQYF. In DNA form, the CDR3 reads TGCGCCAGCAGCCCGGACGTTACAGGGGGCCTTACCTACGAGCAGTACTTC.

In regard to this clonotype: A much larger clone sits a single nucleotide away, making a read error possible. The V gene is TRBV19, the J gene TRBJ2-1; a weak D match, TRBD1 (5 bases). CDR1 is LNHDA and CDR2 is SQIVND in the germline V gene (reference sequence). V dropped 6 bases and J dropped 0 bases, with 18 bases sitting between them. This CDR3 spans 17 amino acids. The CDR3 nucleotides read TGTGCCAGTAGGGCGACAAGGGGCTTAAGCTCCTACAATGAGCAGTTCTTC. It yields the protein CASRATRGLSSYNEQFF.

The table lists this clonotype with many counts. The gene calls are TRBV5-6 and TRBJ1-2; D not resolved. The V and J ends lost 4 bases and 7 bases respectively, with 20 bases between them. Germline V lookup: CDR1 SGHDT, CDR2 YYEEEE. The CDR3 contains 15 residues. This CDR3 reads CASSLWPKGASGYTF. CDR3 DNA sequence: TGTGCCAGCAGCCTCTGGCCCAAGGGAGCATCTGGCTACACCTTC.

This clonotype was observed at least ten times. The chain couples TRBV14 to TRBJ2-5, with D unresolved. Germline V gene data show CDR1 as SGHDN and CDR2 as FVKESK. V was shortened by 0 bases and J by 7 bases, with 9 bases between the two germline ends. There are 13 residues in the CDR3. In nucleotides, the CDR3 is TGTGCCAGCAGCCAAGACCTTCTCGGGACCCAGTACTTC. This sequence encodes CASSQDLLGTQYF.

This clonotype was counted many times. V is TRBV11-2 and J is TRBJ2-3; 13 bases agree with TRBD2. With V trimmed by 4 bases and J by 3 bases, 4 bases remained unmatched. From germline, CDR1 is SGHAT and CDR2 FQNNGV. The CDR3 sequence is 16 residues long. In nucleotides, the CDR3 is TGTGCCAGCAGCTCAACTAGCGGGAGGGTTACAGATACGCAGTATTTT. Translated, it gives CASSSTSGRVTDTQYF.

This clonotype has at least ten counts. This chain connects TRBV12-3 or TRBV12-4 to TRBJ2-7, with D unclear. The CDR3 runs 11 residues. With 6 bases removed from V and 3 bases from J, the gap between germline ends came to 6 bases. The DNA for the CDR3 is TGTGCCAGCAGCTACGACTACGAGCAGTACTTC. It yields the protein CASSYDYEQYF.

This clonotype was recorded many times. The gene calls are TRBV9 and TRBJ2-7, with D maybe TRBD1 (5 bases). CDR1 is SGDLS and CDR2 is YYNGEE in the germline V gene. The CDR3 runs to 14 residues. V was cut by 0 bases and J by 5 bases, with 12 bases left in between. This CDR3 reads CASSVGQGADEQYF. Here the CDR3 DNA reads TGTGCCAGCAGCGTAGGTCAGGGTGCCGACGAGCAGTACTTC. Based on the CDR3 plus reference TRBV9 and TRBJ2-7, the full variable domain is DSGVTQTPKHLITATGQRVTLRCSPRSGDLSVYWYQQSLDQGLQFLIQYYNGEERAKGNILERFSAQQFPDLHSELNLSSLELGDSALYFCASSVGQGADEQYFGPGTRLTVT.

The chain carries TRBV20-1 and TRBJ2-1, with a weak D call TRBD2 (6 bases). The germline CDR1 and CDR2 sequences are DFQATT and SNEGSKA (reference sequence). This CDR3 contains 14 residues. Trimming took 1 base from V and 10 from J, leaving 17 bases between them. As DNA, the CDR3 is TGCAGTGCTAGAGGGCTAGGGGAGGCGTGGGAGCAGTTCTTC. Translating it yields CSARGLGEAWEQFF.